These T cell receptor beta chains were read from a single sample in a study of blood T cell repertoires in COVID-19. The table came from immunoSEQ multiplex PCR; TCRdb's copy has only in-frame clones and leaves some out. Of over 250,000 clones listed, 80% to 90% were seen once; the top ten hold 10% to 13%. Material: peripheral blood. The origin of the receptors is a woman in her seventies with COVID-19, enrolled during active disease. The conserved cysteine and the conserved F or W are not part of the CDR3 here. Fields, in order: V gene, J gene, CDR3 protein.

TRBV7-2	TRBJ2-1	ASSSLAGAYNEQF
TRBV4-3	TRBJ1-6	ASSQEPPPTPYNSPLH
TRBV11-3	TRBJ1-2	ASSLPGPTLYGYT
TRBV7-9	TRBJ2-7	ASSLALEREQY
TRBV28	TRBJ2-5	ASSFRIGTGGRETQY
TRBV19	TRBJ1-5	ASSILDIGNQPQH
TRBV10-3	TRBJ2-5	AISESKQGSGETQY
TRBV6-5	TRBJ2-3	ASSTTSGNTDTQY
TRBV18	TRBJ2-1	ASSPSGTERSSGSANEQF
TRBV28	TRBJ2-2	ASSLLDRGTGELF
TRBV5-1	TRBJ2-7	ASSWALDEQY
TRBV7-2	TRBJ1-1	ASSLSGQGWTEAF
TRBV28	TRBJ1-3	ASSLDRVTGNTIY
TRBV4-1	TRBJ1-5	ASSQDLRGSNQPQH
TRBV4-1	TRBJ1-1	ASSQDWDRNTEAF
TRBV3-1/TRBV3-2	TRBJ2-5	ASSQEVGRGKETQY
TRBV27	TRBJ1-2	ASSRDSYNYGYT
TRBV5-1	TRBJ1-2	ASSWGTGVSADGYT
TRBV25-1	TRBJ1-2	ASSDGTVYGYT
TRBV4-2	TRBJ2-7	ASSHPSSYEQY
TRBV5-4	TRBJ2-5	ASSLVLGQGAETQY
TRBV9	TRBJ2-7	ASSAGGTLSYEQY
TRBV28	TRBJ2-5	ASSDRDVETQY
TRBV7-2	TRBJ1-1	ASGTRSGGTEAF
TRBV9	TRBJ2-4	ASSEMGQGNIQY
TRBV6-2/TRBV6-3	TRBJ2-4	ASSRGLAQY
TRBV11-3	TRBJ2-2	ASSPRTGSSGELF
TRBV28	TRBJ2-5	ASSLWVQGRETQY
TRBV28	TRBJ1-4	ASSFPTGTNEKLF
TRBV30	TRBJ1-5	AWSGDRGQPQH
TRBV4-2	TRBJ1-3	ASSQTGKVNTIY
TRBV5-5	TRBJ2-7	ASSLRQVSYEQY
TRBV19	TRBJ2-1	ASRIGQSSYNEQF
TRBV27	TRBJ1-4	ASRGGAAEKLF
TRBV18	TRBJ1-2	ASSPTSGQNYYGYT
TRBV9	TRBJ1-1	ASSPRVGGSTEAF
TRBV7-6	TRBJ1-1	ASSLGELNTEAF
TRBV19	TRBJ2-2	ASSIGTSNTGELF
TRBV9	TRBJ2-7	ASSVDARLAGIYEQY
TRBV11-3	TRBJ2-1	ASSLASGRDLYNEQF
TRBV10-3	TRBJ2-1	AISGTGTSGTYEQF
TRBV5-6	TRBJ2-2	ASSLGRGEDTGELF
TRBV13	TRBJ2-7	ASSSHRVYEQY
TRBV9	TRBJ1-2	ASSVALQSGGYT
TRBV18	TRBJ1-1	ASSPGQGVVTEAF
TRBV19	TRBJ2-1	ASSMAGGPYNEQF
TRBV7-6	TRBJ2-7	ASSLRDYEQY
TRBV28	TRBJ1-4	ASIGTGEKLF
TRBV4-2	TRBJ2-3	ASSQTTGFTDTQY
TRBV5-4	TRBJ2-1	ASSLRTRGANEQF
TRBV24-1	TRBJ2-3	ATRRDSGTDTQY
TRBV7-9	TRBJ2-7	ASSLVGAGGPYEQY